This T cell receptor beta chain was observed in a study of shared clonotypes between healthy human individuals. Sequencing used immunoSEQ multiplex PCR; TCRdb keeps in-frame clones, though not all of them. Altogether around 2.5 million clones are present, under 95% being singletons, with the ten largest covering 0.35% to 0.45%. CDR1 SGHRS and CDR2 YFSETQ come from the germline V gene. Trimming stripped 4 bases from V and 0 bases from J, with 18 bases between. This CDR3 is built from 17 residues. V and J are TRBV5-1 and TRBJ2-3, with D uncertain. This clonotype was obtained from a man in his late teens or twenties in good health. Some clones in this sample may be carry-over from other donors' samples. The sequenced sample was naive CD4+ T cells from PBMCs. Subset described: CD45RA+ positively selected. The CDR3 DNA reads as TGCGCCAGCAGCCCCCTGAGCGTGGGCCCTAGCACAGATACGCAGTATTTT. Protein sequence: CASSPLSVGPSTDTQYF.